This T cell receptor beta chain came from a study of T cell responses to AZD1222 COVID-19 vaccine. Overall study context: Second doses that came at about 4 or about 12 weeks were put together.

The CDR3 extends over 19 amino acids. The germline V gene has CDR1 LGHDT and CDR2 YNNKEL (reference sequence). V lost 2 bases, J lost 0 bases, and 11 bases stayed unmatched. Produced via immunoSEQ multiplex PCR; TCRdb's table is partial and in-frame only. The table lists about 130,000 clones, just over 90% of them singletons. The sequence derives from an adult in good health. Sample: peripheral blood, taken on day 0 of AZD1222 vaccination. This chain uses TRBV3-1 (or the pseudogene TRBV3-2) with TRBJ2-1, with 9 bases lining up with TRBD2. In DNA, the CDR3 is TGTGCCAGCAGCCAATCGGGACTAGCATCAAAAAGCTCCTACAATGAGCAGTTCTTC. It codes for CASSQSGLASKSSYNEQFF.